What follows describes a single T cell receptor (beta chain). Its antigen has not been determined. Base qualities were left out, and no much larger clone turns up one base away. The data stem from a study of control samples from healthy donors and cancer patients (dated by TCRdb to about 2020). Sequences SGHVS (CDR1) and FQNEAQ (CDR2) are obtained from the germline V gene. The CDR3 measures 15 amino acids from cysteine to phenylalanine. Only the CDR3 DNA is retained, 45 bases long and in frame from the first base. Cut back by 3 bases and 8 bases, the V and J ends lie 19 bases apart. Receptor amplification or capture employed the immunoSEQ multiplex PCR assay. TCRdb limited this immuneACCESS table to in-frame rearrangements with V and J called. A share of clones is missing; checked studies link under half to unresolved V genes, and the rest is unexplained. Counted in this sample were 100,000 to 150,000 clones; approximately 90% of them appeared once. The top ten constitute over 2% of the sample.

The V gene is TRBV7-8 and the J gene is TRBJ1-1, with the identity of the D gene unclear. The sample consisted of blood. The source of this sequence is a woman in her forties or fifties in good health. Read as DNA, the sequence is TGTGCCAGCAGCTTTGCTAGTTCGTACGGACCCGAAGCTTTCTTT. This sequence encodes CASSFASSYGPEAFF.